A single sample gave rise to the 31 T cell receptor beta chains below, sequenced in a study of blood T cell repertoires in COVID-19. Clones were read by immunoSEQ multiplex PCR, and TCRdb kept only the in-frame ones, dropping some. The data contain fewer than 300,000 clones, approximately 77% of them singletons. Sequences were obtained from peripheral blood. The receptors stem from a woman aged 18-29 years with acute or convalescent COVID-19.

The chain has TRBV7-2 and TRBJ1-6; no firm D call. Trimming stripped 4 bases from V and 8 bases from J, with 3 bases between. The CDR3 is made up of 11 amino acids. CDR1 is SGHTA and CDR2 is FQGNSA in the germline V gene. The CDR3 here is CASSSDSPLHF. CDR3 DNA sequence: TGTGCCAGCAGCTCAGATTCACCCCTCCACTTT. The complete variable domain, with remaining parts taken from reference TRBV7-2 and TRBJ1-6, reads GAGVSQSPSNKVTEKGKDVELRCDPISGHTALYWYRQSLGQGLEFLIYFQGNSAPDKSGLPSDRFSAERTGGSVSTLTIQRTQQEDSAVYLCASSSDSPLHFGNGTRLTVT.

V and J are TRBV5-1 and TRBJ1-1; D gene ambiguous. V lost 3 bases, J lost 11 bases, and 17 bases lay in between. The CDR3 length is 13 residues. The germline V gene has CDR1 SGHRS and CDR2 YFSETQ. CDR3 in DNA: TGCGCCAGCAGCTCTAGAGATGGCCGTCTGGCTTTCTTT. Its translation is CASSSRDGRLAFF.

The rearrangement uses TRBV19 and TRBJ2-2; no clear D gene. The CDR3 has 13 residues. Trimming removed 2 bases at V and 7 bases at J, with 8 bases between. Per germline, CDR1 LNHDA and CDR2 SQIVND (reference sequence). CDR3 nucleotide sequence: TGTGCCAGTAGTATACAGGCCGACGGGGAGCTGTTTTTT. The encoded protein is CASSIQADGELFF.

The chain recombines TRBV9 with TRBJ2-3, with D maybe TRBD2 (6 bases). Germline loops: CDR1 SGDLS, CDR2 YYNGEE. V shed 6 bases and J shed 4 bases, with 18 bases lying between them. The CDR3 contains 15 residues. The CDR3 DNA follows: TGTGCCAGCAATCCGTCCGGGGGAGGAGCAGATACGCAGTATTTT. This encodes CASNPSGGGADTQYF.

This chain connects TRBV7-6 to TRBJ2-1; D possibly corresponds to TRBD2 (6 bases). The V end lost 4 bases, the J end lost 3 bases, and 10 bases lay between the germline ends. This CDR3 spans 14 amino acids. In germline, CDR1 is SGHVS, CDR2 FNYEAQ. CDR3 sequence reads: CASSSGTLYNEQFF. CDR3 DNA sequence: TGTGCCAGCAGCTCCGGGACTCTCTACAATGAGCAGTTCTTC.

This clone was detected once. This chain joins TRBV4-2 and TRBJ2-7; 8 bases agree with TRBD1. Losses at the gene ends were 1 base for V and 3 bases for J; bases not matched to a gene: 11. Looked up from germline, CDR1 is LGHNA and CDR2 is YNFKEQ. This CDR3 spans 17 amino acids. The CDR3, as DNA: TGTGCCAGCAGCCAAGGGGGCGTGACAGGGGCATTCTACGAGCAGTACTTC. As protein: CASSQGGVTGAFYEQYF.

The chain has TRBV9 and TRBJ1-1; 11 bases map to TRBD1. J gave up 3 bases and V 3 bases, and 1 base lay outside the gene matches. This CDR3 spans 14 amino acids. Per germline, CDR1 SGDLS and CDR2 YYNGEE. The CDR3 sequence is CASSEGQGDTEAFF. The CDR3 bases are TGTGCCAGCAGCGAGGGACAGGGGGACACTGAAGCTTTCTTT. The whole variable domain, remainder taken from reference TRBV9 and TRBJ1-1, is DSGVTQTPKHLITATGQRVTLRCSPRSGDLSVYWYQQSLDQGLQFLIQYYNGEERAKGNILERFSAQQFPDLHSELNLSSLELGDSALYFCASSEGQGDTEAFFGQGTRLTVV.

V usage is TRBV30 and J usage is TRBJ1-2; 7 bases fit TRBD1. The length of the CDR3 is 15 residues. V was clipped by 0 bases and J by 8 bases; unmatched bases: 12. Germline assignment: CDR1 GTSNPN and CDR2 SVGIG (reference sequence). In nucleotides, the CDR3 is TGTGCCTGGAGTGTACGCGACGCAAGGGGGCGCGGCTACACCTTC. Protein sequence: CAWSVRDARGRGYTF.

CDR3 sequence (DNA): TGTGCCACCAGTGACCAAGATGGGGGGTTTAAATCGGACAATGAGCAGTTCTTC. It yields the protein CATSDQDGGFKSDNEQFF. The chain joins TRBV24-1 to TRBJ2-1, with a weak D call TRBD2 (6 bases). The ends were cut back, 4 bases at V and 5 bases at J, with 23 bases in the middle. The CDR3 has 18 amino acids. Germline V gene lookup returns CDR1 KGHDR and CDR2 SFDVKD.

The J gene is TRBJ1-4, the V gene TRBV20-1; D unclear. Germline V lookup: CDR1 DFQATT, CDR2 SNEGSKA (reference sequence). There are 18 residues in the CDR3. V lost 3 bases, J lost 0 bases, and 20 bases lay in between. CDR3 sequence reads: CSASGRTELIATNEKLFF. The CDR3 DNA reads TGCAGTGCTAGTGGGAGGACCGAGCTTATTGCAACTAATGAAAAACTGTTTTTT.

The rearrangement uses TRBV7-2 and TRBJ1-1, with D possibly matching TRBD1 (6 bases). The CDR3 has 12 residues. Trimming removed 5 bases from V and 8 bases from J, with 12 bases in between. Germline-derived CDR1 and CDR2 are SGHTA and FQGNSA. CDR3 DNA sequence: TGTGCCAGCAGCCAGAGACAGGTAGAAGCTTTCTTT. This translates into CASSQRQVEAFF. Full variable domain (outside the CDR3, taken from reference TRBV7-2 and TRBJ1-1): GAGVSQSPSNKVTEKGKDVELRCDPISGHTALYWYRQSLGQGLEFLIYFQGNSAPDKSGLPSDRFSAERTGGSVSTLTIQRTQQEDSAVYLCASSQRQVEAFFGQGTRLTVV.

V usage is TRBV4-3 and J usage is TRBJ1-6; no reliable D call. The CDR3 loop spans 13 amino acids. The V end lost 3 bases, the J end lost 6 bases, and 6 bases lay between the germline ends. Germline V gene data show CDR1 as LGHNA and CDR2 as YSLEER. CDR3 sequence reads: CASSQHSNSPLHF. Written as DNA, the CDR3 is TGCGCCAGCAGCCAGCACAGTAATTCACCCCTCCACTTT.

The chain has TRBV4-1 and TRBJ1-1; D uncertain. This CDR3 is 14 amino acids long. From germline, CDR1 is MGHRA and CDR2 YSYEKL. Trimming took 0 bases from V and 0 from J, leaving 5 bases between them. The chain's CDR3 is CASSQDFMNTEAFF. CDR3 coding DNA: TGCGCCAGCAGCCAAGATTTTATGAACACTGAAGCTTTCTTT.

This rearrangement joins TRBV7-6 to TRBJ2-7; unclear D gene. Germline loops: CDR1 SGHVS, CDR2 FNYEAQ. Trimming took 1 base from V and 3 from J, leaving 13 bases between them. The CDR3 runs to 15 residues. The CDR3 region has the DNA TGTGCCAGCAGCTTAGGGCCGACTGGCAACTACGAGCAGTACTTC. Its translation: CASSLGPTGNYEQYF.

The rearrangement uses TRBV5-6 and TRBJ2-2; 12 bases match TRBD2. The CDR3 length is 16 residues. V gave up 1 base and J gave up 7 bases; unmatched junction bases: 5. CDR1 and CDR2 (germline): SGHDT, YYEEEE. CDR3 nucleotides: TGTGCCAGCAGCTTGCGACTAGCGGGAGTATACGGGGAGCTGTTTTTT. It codes for CASSLRLAGVYGELFF.

V gene TRBV29-1 combines with J gene TRBJ2-1, with TRBD2 identical over 8 bases. With 4 bases clipped from V and 9 bases from J, the junction kept 11 bases outside the gene matches. The CDR3 length is 14 residues. CDR1 SQVTM and CDR2 ANQGSEA come from the germline V gene. CDR3: CSVVGRAGASEQFF. As DNA, the CDR3 is TGCAGCGTTGTAGGTAGAGCGGGAGCAAGTGAGCAGTTCTTC.

This clone was seen only a few times. The rearrangement joins TRBV7-2 to TRBJ2-3, with unresolved D. CDR3 size: 12 residues. The V gene's germline CDR1 is SGHTA and CDR2 FQGNSA. V was pared by 3 bases and J by 3 bases, with 4 bases between. CDR3 region: CASSFRTDTQYF. The DNA for the CDR3 is TGTGCCAGCAGCTTTCGTACAGATACGCAGTATTTT.

The CDR3 bases are TGTGCCAGCAGTAATGGACAGGGGAGTCAGCCCCAGCATTTT. Translated, it gives CASSNGQGSQPQHF. V and J are TRBV6-5 and TRBJ1-5; TRBD1 aligns across 9 bases. The germline gives CDR1 MNHEY, CDR2 SVGAGI. Unmatched junction bases numbered 5, after V lost 5 bases and J lost 6 bases. This CDR3 comprises 14 residues.

The V gene is TRBV5-8, the J gene TRBJ2-7; TRBD1 might be the D (5 bases). Trimming pared 5 bases from V and 5 bases from J, leaving 23 bases between. The CDR3 runs to 16 residues. The V gene's germline CDR1 is SGHTS and CDR2 YDEGEE. The DNA for the CDR3 is TGTGCCAGCAGTAAAAAGCAGGGTTTTTTTTGGGACGAGCAGTACTTC. It is translated as CASSKKQGFFWDEQYF.

The chain couples TRBV27 to TRBJ1-3; D might be TRBD1 (6 bases). Germline assignment: CDR1 MNHEY and CDR2 SMNVEV (reference sequence). This CDR3 has 17 amino acids. The V gene lost 1 base and the J gene lost 4 bases, with 17 bases spanning the gap. The CDR3 nucleotides are TGTGCCAGCAGTTTATTTGCTCCCCAGGGGTCCGGAAACACCATATATTTT. Protein sequence: CASSLFAPQGSGNTIYF.

The genes are TRBV6-5 and TRBJ2-7, with 8 nucleotides matching TRBD2. The CDR3 spans 15 residues. The V and J ends lost 6 bases and 4 bases, in that order; junction bases with no gene match: 11. Per germline, CDR1 MNHEY and CDR2 SVGAGI. The CDR3 sequence is CASSPPAGGRYEQYF. The DNA of the CDR3 is TGTGCCAGCAGCCCCCCGGCGGGAGGACGGTACGAGCAGTACTTC.

The chain is built from TRBV20-1 and TRBJ2-3; D ambiguous. This CDR3 spans 11 amino acids. V lost 4 bases to trimming and J lost 2 bases, with 4 bases between them. CDR1 is DFQATT, CDR2 SNEGSKA, per germline (reference sequence). For the CDR3, the DNA is TGCAGTGCTACACACACAGATACGCAGTATTTT. Translation: CSATHTDTQYF.

The chain recombines TRBV28 with TRBJ2-1, with 16 bases aligning to TRBD2. Germline CDR1 and CDR2: MDHEN and SYDVKM. CDR3 length: 18 amino acids. V gave up 5 bases and J gave up 3 bases; unmatched junction bases: 7. This chain's CDR3 is CASSKGLAGGPDYNEQFF. In DNA form, the CDR3 reads TGTGCCAGCAGTAAGGGACTAGCGGGAGGGCCCGACTACAATGAGCAGTTCTTC.

This clone is a singleton in its sample. This rearrangement joins TRBV24-1 to TRBJ2-1; tentative D call: TRBD2 (6 bases). Germline V gene data show CDR1 as KGHDR and CDR2 as SFDVKD. The CDR3 sequence is 13 residues long. Trimming stripped 10 bases from V and 10 bases from J, with 19 bases between. The CDR3 loop is CATLDSTSREQFF. DNA of the CDR3: TGTGCCACTCTCGATTCGACTAGTAGGGAGCAGTTCTTC.

CDR3 in amino acids: CSVDGGGGLNEQFF. CDR3 DNA: TGCAGCGTTGATGGGGGCGGGGGCCTCAATGAGCAGTTCTTC. The chain links TRBV29-1 to TRBJ2-1; tentatively, D is TRBD2 (7 bases). CDR3 length: 14 residues. V was shortened by 3 bases and J by 6 bases, with 15 bases between the two germline ends. Per the germline V gene, CDR1 is SQVTM and CDR2 is ANQGSEA.

This clone ranks as medium-sized. The rearrangement links TRBV4-2 to TRBJ2-7; 7 nucleotides agree with TRBD2. The germline V gene has CDR1 LGHNA and CDR2 YNFKEQ. Trimming removed 0 bases from V and 5 bases from J; junction bases left unmatched: 1. This CDR3 region has 13 residues. The CDR3 here is CASSQEGRDEQYF. The CDR3 DNA follows: TGTGCCAGCAGCCAAGAAGGGAGGGACGAGCAGTACTTC.

This clone was seen once. The chain recombines TRBV30 with TRBJ1-2; a weak D match, TRBD1 (5 bases). Trimming removed 3 bases from V and 4 bases from J, with 18 bases in between. This CDR3 spans 15 amino acids. Germline V CDR1 and CDR2: GTSNPN, SVGIG (reference sequence). The DNA of the CDR3 is TGTGCCTGGAGCCGGGACGGCGGGGGGTTCTATGGCTACACCTTC. The encoded protein is CAWSRDGGGFYGYTF.

V is TRBV6-2 or TRBV6-3 and J is TRBJ2-3, with 8 bases lining up with TRBD2. Germline lookup yields CDR1 MNHEY and CDR2 SVGEGT. Trimming took 6 bases from V and 5 from J; bases not matched to a gene: 10. The CDR3 contains 15 residues. Here the CDR3 reads CASSRGGSGKDTQYF. DNA for the CDR3: TGTGCCAGCAGCCGGGGGGGTAGCGGGAAAGATACGCAGTATTTT.

This chain links TRBV3-1 (or the pseudogene TRBV3-2) with TRBJ1-4; 10 nucleotides match TRBD1. V lost 4 bases to trimming and J lost 0 bases; unmatched junction nucleotides: 11. CDR3 length equals 19 residues. Germline-derived CDR1 and CDR2 are LGHDT and YNNKEL (reference sequence). This CDR3 reads CASSRVPGTGVSTNEKLFF. CDR3 DNA sequence: TGTGCCAGCAGCCGCGTCCCCGGGACAGGGGTTTCAACTAATGAAAAACTGTTTTTT.

J is TRBJ2-1 and V is TRBV7-2; perhaps TRBD2 as D (6 bases). The CDR3 sequence is 17 residues long. Trimming stripped 4 bases from V and 0 bases from J, with 16 bases between. CDR1 is SGHTA and CDR2 is FQGNSA in the germline V gene. In DNA, the CDR3 is TGTGCCAGCAGCTCCCGGGCGGAGGGGAGCTCCTACAATGAGCAGTTCTTC. Translation: CASSSRAEGSSYNEQFF.

This chain uses TRBV3-1 (or the pseudogene TRBV3-2) with TRBJ1-3, with D unresolved. The germline V gene has CDR1 LGHDT and CDR2 YNNKEL (reference sequence). The CDR3 totals 13 residues. V was pared by 4 bases and J by 4 bases, with 8 bases between. CDR3 sequence (DNA): TGTGCCAGCAGCCTTCCCCAGGGAAACACCATATATTTT. It specifies CASSLPQGNTIYF.